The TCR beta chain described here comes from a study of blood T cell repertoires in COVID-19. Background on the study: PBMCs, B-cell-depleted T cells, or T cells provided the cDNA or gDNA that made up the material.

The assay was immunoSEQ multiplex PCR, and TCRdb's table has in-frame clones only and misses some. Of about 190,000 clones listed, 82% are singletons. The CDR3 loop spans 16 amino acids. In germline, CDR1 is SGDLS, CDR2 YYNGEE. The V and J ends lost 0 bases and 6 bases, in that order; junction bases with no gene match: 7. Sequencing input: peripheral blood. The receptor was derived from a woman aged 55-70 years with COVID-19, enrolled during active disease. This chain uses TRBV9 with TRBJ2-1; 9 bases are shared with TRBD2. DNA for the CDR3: TGTGCCAGCAGCGTAGTCGCGGGGGGGCGCCTCAATGAGCAGTTCTTC. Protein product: CASSVVAGGRLNEQFF. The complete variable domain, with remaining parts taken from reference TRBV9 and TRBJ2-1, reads DSGVTQTPKHLITATGQRVTLRCSPRSGDLSVYWYQQSLDQGLQFLIQYYNGEERAKGNILERFSAQQFPDLHSELNLSSLELGDSALYFCASSVVAGGRLNEQFFGPGTRLTVL.